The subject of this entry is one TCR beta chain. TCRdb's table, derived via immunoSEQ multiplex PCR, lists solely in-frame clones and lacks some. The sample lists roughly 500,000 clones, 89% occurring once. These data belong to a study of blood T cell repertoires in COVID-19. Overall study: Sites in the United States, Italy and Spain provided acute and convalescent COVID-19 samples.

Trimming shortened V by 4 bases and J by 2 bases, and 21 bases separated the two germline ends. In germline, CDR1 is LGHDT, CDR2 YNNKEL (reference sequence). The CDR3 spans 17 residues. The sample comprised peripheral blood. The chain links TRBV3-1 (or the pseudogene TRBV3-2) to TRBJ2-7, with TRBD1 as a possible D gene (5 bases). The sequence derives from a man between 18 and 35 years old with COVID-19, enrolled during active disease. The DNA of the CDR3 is TGTGCCAGCAGCCTATTATATGAGCGACAGTCCACCTACGAGCAGTACTTC. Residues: CASSLLYERQSTYEQYF.